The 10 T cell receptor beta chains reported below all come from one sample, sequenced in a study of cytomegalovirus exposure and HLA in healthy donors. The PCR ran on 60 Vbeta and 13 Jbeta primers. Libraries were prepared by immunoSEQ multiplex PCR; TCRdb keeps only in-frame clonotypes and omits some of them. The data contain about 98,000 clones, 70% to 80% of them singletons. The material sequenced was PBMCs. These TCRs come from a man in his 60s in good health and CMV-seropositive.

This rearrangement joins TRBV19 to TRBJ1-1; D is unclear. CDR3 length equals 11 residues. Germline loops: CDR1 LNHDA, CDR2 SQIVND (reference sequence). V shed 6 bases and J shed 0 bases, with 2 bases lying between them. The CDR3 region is CASSVNTEAFF. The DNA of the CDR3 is TGTGCCAGTAGCGTGAACACTGAAGCTTTCTTT.

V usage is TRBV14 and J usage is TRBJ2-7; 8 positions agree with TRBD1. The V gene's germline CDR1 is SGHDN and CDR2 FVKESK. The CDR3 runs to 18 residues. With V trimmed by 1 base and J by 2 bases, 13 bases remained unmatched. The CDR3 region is CASSQGWFVGTGTYEQYF. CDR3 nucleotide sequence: TGTGCCAGCAGCCAAGGCTGGTTCGTCGGGACAGGAACCTACGAGCAGTACTTC.

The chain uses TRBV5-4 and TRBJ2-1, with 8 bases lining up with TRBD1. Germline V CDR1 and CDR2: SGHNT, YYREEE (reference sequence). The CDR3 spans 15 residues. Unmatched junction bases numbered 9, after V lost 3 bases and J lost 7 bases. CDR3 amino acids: CASSWADRDRNEQFF. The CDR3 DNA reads TGTGCCAGCAGCTGGGCGGACAGGGACCGAAATGAGCAGTTCTTC.

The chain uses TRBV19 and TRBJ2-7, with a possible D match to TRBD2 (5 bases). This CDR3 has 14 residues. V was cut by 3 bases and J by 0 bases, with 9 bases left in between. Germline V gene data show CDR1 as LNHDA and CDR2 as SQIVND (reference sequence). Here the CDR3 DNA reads TGTGCCAGTAGTATGGCAGACTACTCCTACGAGCAGTACTTC. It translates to CASSMADYSYEQYF.

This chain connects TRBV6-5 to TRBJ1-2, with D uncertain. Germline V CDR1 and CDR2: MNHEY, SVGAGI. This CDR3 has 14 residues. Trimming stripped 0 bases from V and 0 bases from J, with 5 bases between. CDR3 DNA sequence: TGTGCCAGCAGTTACTCAGCCACTAACTATGGCTACACCTTC. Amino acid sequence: CASSYSATNYGYTF.

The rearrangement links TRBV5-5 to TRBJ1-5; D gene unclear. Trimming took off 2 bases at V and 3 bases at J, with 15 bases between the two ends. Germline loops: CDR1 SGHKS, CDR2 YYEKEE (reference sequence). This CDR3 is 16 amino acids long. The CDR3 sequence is CASSFFGGVNNQPQHF. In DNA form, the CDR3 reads TGTGCCAGCAGCTTTTTTGGCGGGGTCAACAATCAGCCCCAGCATTTT.

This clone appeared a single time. The CDR3 reads CASSQAPYKTDTQYF. CDR3 DNA sequence: TGCGCCAGCAGCCAGGCCCCTTACAAGACAGATACGCAGTATTTT. The rearrangement uses TRBV4-3 and TRBJ2-3; D unclear. V shed 3 bases and J shed 3 bases, with 13 bases lying between them. Germline lookup yields CDR1 LGHNA and CDR2 YSLEER. The CDR3 length is 15 residues.

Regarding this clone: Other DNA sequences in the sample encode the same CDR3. The CDR3 is CASSQAPGSNQPQHF. In nucleotides, the CDR3 is TGCGCCAGCAGCCAAGCTCCAGGGAGCAATCAGCCCCAGCATTTT. The rearrangement links TRBV4-1 to TRBJ1-5; D may be TRBD1 (5 bases). The CDR3 is made up of 15 amino acids. Germline CDR1 reads MGHRA; CDR2 reads YSYEKL. Trimming took 1 base from V and 1 from J, leaving 8 bases between them.

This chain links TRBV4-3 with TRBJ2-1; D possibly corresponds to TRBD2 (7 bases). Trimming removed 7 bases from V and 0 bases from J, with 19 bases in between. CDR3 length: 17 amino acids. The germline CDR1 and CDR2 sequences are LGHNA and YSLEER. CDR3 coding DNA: TGCGCCAGCACACAAATGGGGAGGGGGAGCTCCTACAATGAGCAGTTCTTC. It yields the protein CASTQMGRGSSYNEQFF.

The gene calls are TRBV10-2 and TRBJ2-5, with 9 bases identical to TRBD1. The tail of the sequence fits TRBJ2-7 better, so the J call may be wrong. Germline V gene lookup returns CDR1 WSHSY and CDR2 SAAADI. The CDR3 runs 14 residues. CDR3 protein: CASGGQGKVYEQYF. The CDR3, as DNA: TGCGCCAGCGGGGGACAGGGAAAGGTTTACGAGCAGTACTTC.